This TCR beta chain was sequenced during a study of identifying expanded T cells in peripheral blood. General study results and limits: Roughly two-week clone count variance significantly increased as total template count grew. Roughly 1.1 clones differed between technical replicates, versus roughly 17 and 20 over time.

Comments on this clone: Its antigen is undetermined.

Using immunoSEQ multiplex PCR, the repertoire was profiled, and TCRdb retains in-frame clones only, with some absent. Found here are around 47,000 clones, 82% of them singletons; the top ten hold around 15%. No infections or other immune events were documented during collection. Germline values: CDR1 ENHRY, CDR2 SYGVKD. The CDR3 sequence is 18 residues long. V gave up 0 bases and J gave up 4 bases, with 18 bases separating them. The chain recombines TRBV10-3 with TRBJ2-2; maybe TRBD1 (6 bases). This receptor was identified in a person between 18 and 75 years old in good health. Sequencing was done on a sample of blood. The CDR3 DNA sequence: TGTGCCATCAGTGAGTCCACCTCAGGGGCGCGGGTCACCGGGGAGCTGTTTTTT. The encoded protein is CAISESTSGARVTGELFF.